Below are 21 T cell receptor beta chains sequenced from a single sample in a study of CD8 T cells in Susac syndrome. Random hexamers primed reverse transcription of about 0.5 to 1 ug RNA. TCRdb ran MiXCR on the immunoSEQ multiplex PCR reads and lists one entry per CDR3 protein. This sample has a few hundred thousand distinct CDR3 sequences, with 90% to 95% found just once. Specimen: CD4+ T cells from PBMCs. All receptors derive from a human donor with multiple sclerosis.

This chain connects TRBV20-1 to TRBJ1-1; no definite D call. Per germline, CDR1 DFQATT and CDR2 SNEGSKA (reference sequence). V lost 3 bases and J lost 3, with 2 bases in between. The CDR3 loop spans 10 amino acids. In DNA form, the CDR3 reads TGCAGTGCTAGTGACACTGAAGCTTTCTTT. Amino acid sequence: CSASDTEAFF.

This chain links TRBV20-1 with TRBJ1-1, with D unclear. The CDR3 totals 14 residues. Germline loops: CDR1 DFQATT, CDR2 SNEGSKA (reference sequence). Trimming left V 0 bases short and J 1 base short, with 9 bases between. CDR3 DNA: TGCAGTGCTAGAGATCACGCCGGGAACACTGAAGCTTTCTTT. It codes for CSARDHAGNTEAFF.

V gene TRBV4-3 combines with J gene TRBJ1-2; 7 bases are a match to TRBD1. The CDR3 has 15 residues. CDR1 LGHNA and CDR2 YSLEER come from the germline V gene. Trimming took 3 bases from V and 3 from J; bases not matched to a gene: 7. The CDR3 nucleotides are TGCGCCAGCAGCCAGAGATCAACAGGGGACTATGGCTACACCTTC. It translates to CASSQRSTGDYGYTF.

The rearrangement uses TRBV10-3 and TRBJ2-7, with D possibly matching TRBD1 (6 bases). Germline loops: CDR1 ENHRY, CDR2 SYGVKD. V was clipped by 3 bases and J by 1 base, with 10 bases between them. This CDR3 comprises 14 residues. CDR3 bases: TGTGCCATCAGTGATGAGACAGGTTCCTACGAGCAGTACTTC. This sequence encodes CAISDETGSYEQYF.

This chain uses TRBV30 with TRBJ1-4; D perhaps matches TRBD1 (5 bases). CDR1 and CDR2 (germline): GTSNPN, SVGIG (reference sequence). The length of the CDR3 is 13 residues. The germline V and J ends were trimmed by 8 bases and 4 bases, with 14 bases remaining between them. CDR3 nucleotides: TGTGCCGGGGGGACGGCCAATAATGAAAAACTGTTTTTT. Translating gives CAGGTANNEKLFF. The full variable domain, completed using reference TRBV30 and TRBJ1-4, is SQTIHQWPATLVQPVGSPLSLECTVEGTSNPNLYWYRQAAGRGLQLLFYSVGIGQISSEVPQNLSASRPQDRQFILSSKKLLLSDSGFYLCAGGTANNEKLFFGSGTQLSVL.

This clonotype appeared a single time. The rearrangement uses TRBV2 and TRBJ2-3; D tentatively fits TRBD1 or TRBD2 (6 bases each). Germline-derived CDR1 and CDR2 are SNHLY and FYNNEI. Trimming shortened V by 5 bases and J by 4 bases, and 13 bases separated the two germline ends. The CDR3 sequence is 14 residues long. DNA for the CDR3: TGTGCCAGCAGTTACATAGGGGGGCCAGATACGCAGTATTTT. Encoded protein: CASSYIGGPDTQYF.

The gene calls are TRBV18 and TRBJ2-4; D possibly matches TRBD1 or TRBD2 (5 bases each). Trimming removed 0 bases at V and 0 bases at J, with 9 bases between. CDR3 size: 16 residues. Germline CDR1 is KGHSH and CDR2 is LQKENI. CDR3 DNA: TGTGCCAGCTCACCACCCGGGACCTTAGCCAAAAACATTCAGTACTTC. As protein: CASSPPGTLAKNIQYF.

The rearrangement uses TRBV11-3 and TRBJ2-3, with D possibly being TRBD2 (7 bases). This CDR3 comprises 15 residues. Germline CDR1 SGHNT, CDR2 YENEEA. Trimming took off 4 bases at V and 5 bases at J, with 16 bases between the two ends. The DNA for the CDR3 is TGTGCCAGCAGCTCCCTCGGGGGGCTCGAAGATACGCAGTATTTT. Translation: CASSSLGGLEDTQYF. The variable domain in full, completed from reference TRBV11-3 and TRBJ2-3, reads EAGVVQSPRYKIIEKKQPVAFWCNPISGHNTLYWYLQNLGQGPELLIRYENEEAVDDSQLPKDRFSAERLKGVDSTLKIQPAELGDSAVYLCASSSLGGLEDTQYFGPGTRLTVL.

The V call is TRBV20-1, the J call TRBJ2-1, with 12 bases fitting TRBD2. Losses at the gene ends were 7 bases for V and 6 bases for J; bases not matched to a gene: 7. The CDR3 sequence is 14 residues long. Germline V gene lookup returns CDR1 DFQATT and CDR2 SNEGSKA (reference sequence). CDR3 loop: CSGASGGAFNEQFF. The CDR3 DNA reads TGCAGTGGGGCTAGCGGGGGGGCCTTCAATGAGCAGTTCTTC.

The chain has TRBV5-4 and TRBJ1-6; D gene uncertain. The CDR3 runs to 16 residues. V dropped 2 bases and J dropped 7 bases, with 16 bases sitting between them. Per germline, CDR1 SGHNT and CDR2 YYREEE (reference sequence). Here the CDR3 reads CASSFHPPGENSPLHF. As DNA, the CDR3 is TGTGCCAGCAGCTTCCACCCCCCAGGCGAGAATTCACCCCTCCACTTT.

The V call is TRBV20-1, the J call TRBJ2-3, with TRBD1 identical over 7 bases. Germline V lookup: CDR1 DFQATT, CDR2 SNEGSKA (reference sequence). CDR3 length equals 14 residues. With 3 bases clipped from V and 1 base from J, the junction kept 4 bases outside the gene matches. This CDR3 is CSASPGGGTDTQYF. As DNA, the CDR3 is TGCAGTGCTAGTCCAGGGGGAGGCACAGATACGCAGTATTTT.

This chain joins TRBV20-1 and TRBJ2-7; 12 nucleotides line up with TRBD1. The V segment lost 6 bases and the J segment 1 base; nucleotides outside the gene matches: 10. This CDR3 spans 16 amino acids. Germline V CDR1 and CDR2: DFQATT, SNEGSKA (reference sequence). This CDR3 reads CSANPGTGGGSYEQYF. As DNA, the CDR3 is TGCAGTGCCAATCCCGGGACAGGGGGCGGTTCCTACGAGCAGTACTTC.

CDR3 bases: TGCGCCAGCAGTGACGTGGAGGGGCGGGGAAGGAACAATGAGCAGTTCTTC. This gives the protein CASSDVEGRGRNNEQFF. The J gene is TRBJ2-1, the V gene TRBV10-2, with D tentatively TRBD2 (6 bases). From germline, CDR1 is WSHSY and CDR2 SAAADI. The CDR3 has 17 residues. Deletions cut 3 bases from V and 5 bases from J, with 20 bases between.

The table lists this clonotype with a count of one. The chain is built from TRBV6-5 and TRBJ2-7; D possibly matches TRBD1 or TRBD2 (6 bases each). The CDR3 is made up of 12 amino acids. Trimming cost V 7 bases and J 2 bases, with 9 bases left between them. Germline CDR1 MNHEY, CDR2 SVGAGI. CDR3 amino acids: CASKGEAYEQYF. The CDR3 DNA sequence: TGTGCCAGCAAGGGGGAGGCCTACGAGCAGTACTTC.

The J gene is TRBJ2-3, the V gene TRBV7-8; no firm D call. Germline loops: CDR1 SGHVS, CDR2 FQNEAQ. This CDR3 contains 15 residues. V was shortened by 1 base and J by 5 bases, with 13 bases between the two germline ends. The CDR3 bases are TGTGCCAGCAGCTTAGATGCCGGTGTCGGAGATACGCAGTATTTT. It is translated as CASSLDAGVGDTQYF.

The chain uses TRBV5-1 and TRBJ2-1; D assignment may be TRBD1 or TRBD2 (6 bases each). CDR1 SGHRS and CDR2 YFSETQ come from the germline V gene. This CDR3 region has 16 residues. V lost 5 bases and J lost 8, with 23 bases in between. CDR3: CASRRSVGAGGDEQFF. CDR3 nucleotides: TGCGCCAGCAGAAGGTCTGTGGGGGCCGGAGGGGATGAGCAGTTCTTC.

The chain has TRBV7-2 and TRBJ2-7; D gene ambiguous. CDR1 and CDR2 (germline): SGHTA, FQGNSA. Deletions cut 5 bases from V and 3 bases from J, with 14 bases between. The CDR3 has 14 amino acids. The CDR3 DNA follows: TGTGCCAGCAGCCGGCAGCCCAACTTCTACGAGCAGTACTTC. Translated: CASSRQPNFYEQYF.

In regard to this clonotype: Relative to the germline gene, one junction end is altered; a read error may explain this. The rearrangement links TRBV7-8 to TRBJ1-4, with no clear D. The CDR3 runs 17 residues. In germline, CDR1 is SGHVS, CDR2 FQNEAQ. CDR3 in amino acids: CASSFVQGYATNEKLFF. Here the CDR3 DNA reads TGTGCCAGCAGCTTTGTACAAGGTTATGCAACTAATGAAAAACTTTTTTTT.

This sequence joins TRBV6-5 and TRBJ2-1; D gene uncertain. The CDR3 spans 13 residues. Trimming removed 2 bases from V and 7 bases from J, with 9 bases in between. Germline V lookup: CDR1 MNHEY, CDR2 SVGAGI. The CDR3 sequence is CASSYVASNEQFF. CDR3 nucleotides: TGTGCCAGCAGTTACGTAGCTTCGAATGAGCAGTTCTTC.

The table lists this clonotype with a few counts. V is TRBV30 and J is TRBJ2-1; the match to TRBD2 covers 10 bases. J was trimmed by 7 bases and V by 8 bases; bases with no gene match: 8. Germline assignment: CDR1 GTSNPN and CDR2 SVGIG (reference sequence). This CDR3 has 13 amino acids. The CDR3 DNA reads TGTGCCCGAAGCGGGGGGGCCATGAATGAGCAGTTCTTC. Translating it yields CARSGGAMNEQFF.

The chain uses TRBV4-1 and TRBJ1-2; possible D gene TRBD1, 5 bases. This CDR3 is built from 15 residues. Trimming cost V 0 bases and J 7 bases, with 15 bases left between them. Germline V gene lookup returns CDR1 MGHRA and CDR2 YSYEKL. CDR3 nucleotides: TGCGCCAGCAGCCAAGATTTACAGGCCCCGGGTGGCTACACCTTC. Protein product: CASSQDLQAPGGYTF.